Below are 23 T cell receptor beta chains sequenced from a single sample in a study of T-cell reconstitution after alpha-beta-depleted transplantation in children. As it was prepared, the TCRbeta library received unique molecular identifiers. TCRdb re-derived calls from the PCR reads in MiXCR, one entry per CDR3 protein. The sample lists more than 450,000 distinct CDR3 sequences; around 16% were seen once. The sample consisted of PBMCs from the stem cell graft donor, taken from the stem cell graft. These receptors were obtained from a human donor who donated a stem cell graft to a child with acute lymphoblastic leukemia.

In this sample, this clonotype turned up many times. The chain joins TRBV7-3 to TRBJ2-1; TRBD2 matches 10 bases. Per the germline V gene, CDR1 is SGHTA and CDR2 is FQGTGA. J gave up 5 bases and V 2 bases, and 3 bases lay outside the gene matches. The CDR3 is made up of 15 amino acids. CDR3 sequence (DNA): TGTGCCAGCAGCTTAGTAGCGGGAGGTCACAATGAGCAGTTCTTC. It translates to CASSLVAGGHNEQFF.

This clonotype was observed a handful of times. The chain has TRBV20-1 and TRBJ2-7; 8 bases are a match to TRBD1. In germline, CDR1 is DFQATT, CDR2 SNEGSKA (reference sequence). V gave up 4 bases and J gave up 2 bases; unmatched junction bases: 7. The CDR3 is made up of 14 amino acids. The CDR3 nucleotides read TGCAGTGCTAAGGATGCCAGGGGGCCCTACGAGCAGTACTTC. Its protein is CSAKDARGPYEQYF.

This clonotype has a handful of counts. The gene calls are TRBV7-3 and TRBJ2-1, with 7 bases identical to TRBD1. Germline V gene sequence: CDR1 SGHTA, CDR2 FQGTGA. V gave up 4 bases and J gave up 5 bases; unmatched junction bases: 8. There are 15 residues in the CDR3. Written as DNA, the CDR3 is TGTGCCAGCAGCTCGACAGGGATTGGTGACAATGAGCAGTTCTTC. Translated: CASSSTGIGDNEQFF.

This clonotype was seen only once. The final CDR3 position lacks the conserved phenylalanine or tryptophan, pointing to a likely read error. The chain joins TRBV5-1 to TRBJ2-5; D is ambiguous. The CDR3 contains 11 residues. V lost 2 bases, J lost 4 bases, and 3 bases lay in between. Germline CDR1 and CDR2: SGHRS and YFSETQ. In nucleotides, the CDR3 is TGCGCCAGCAGCTTATTAGAGACCCAGTACTTG. Residues: CASSLLETQYL.

The chain is built from TRBV20-1 and TRBJ1-1; no reliable D call. Germline loops: CDR1 DFQATT, CDR2 SNEGSKA (reference sequence). Trimming removed 7 bases at V and 0 bases at J, with 15 bases between. The CDR3 spans 14 residues. CDR3 residues: CSVNLPELNTEAFF. CDR3 nucleotide sequence: TGCAGTGTCAACCTACCCGAATTGAACACTGAAGCTTTCTTT.

This clonotype was picked up a small number of times. J is TRBJ2-7 and V is TRBV15; 8 nucleotides agree with TRBD2. The ends lost 4 bases at V and 2 bases at J; junction bases unmatched: 10. The V gene's germline CDR1 is LNHNV and CDR2 YYDKDF (reference sequence). CDR3 size: 16 residues. The CDR3 region is CATSTGWGLGAYEQYF. The CDR3 DNA is TGTGCCACCAGCACGGGGTGGGGACTAGGTGCCTACGAGCAGTACTTC.

The chain joins TRBV10-3 to TRBJ2-7; possibly TRBD1 or TRBD2 for D (5 bases each). V lost 8 bases, J lost 1 base, and 6 bases lay in between. CDR3 length: 11 amino acids. Germline CDR1 and CDR2: ENHRY and SYGVKD. CDR3 residues: CAIGGSYEQYF. The CDR3 DNA sequence: TGTGCCATCGGGGGATCCTACGAGCAGTACTTC.

In DNA, the CDR3 is TGCAGCGTTGAATCGGGACAGTTGATTTACGAGCAGTACTTC. Translated, it gives CSVESGQLIYEQYF. The chain links TRBV29-1 to TRBJ2-7, with 7 positions matching TRBD1. J lost 4 bases, V lost 2 bases, and 8 bases had no gene match. The CDR3 runs 14 residues. The germline gives CDR1 SQVTM, CDR2 ANQGSEA.

This sequence joins TRBV12-3 or TRBV12-4 and TRBJ2-2; D not resolved. The ends were cut back, 10 bases at V and 3 bases at J, with 15 bases in the middle. This CDR3 is 14 amino acids long. The CDR3 sequence is CAISTGPYTGELFF. For the CDR3, the DNA is TGTGCCATCTCGACTGGCCCCTACACCGGGGAGCTGTTTTTT.

In its sample, this clonotype was seen a few times. The chain is built from TRBV3-1 and TRBJ1-2; a possible D gene is TRBD1 (5 bases). CDR3 length: 15 residues. From germline, CDR1 is LGHDT and CDR2 YNNKEL (reference sequence). V shed 0 bases and J shed 8 bases, with 16 bases lying between them. The CDR3 is CASSQDGQGVDGYTF. CDR3 DNA: TGTGCCAGCAGCCAAGATGGTCAGGGTGTCGACGGCTACACCTTC.

The V gene is TRBV6-5, the J gene TRBJ2-2; the match to TRBD1 covers 8 bases. The CDR3 is 15 amino acids. The germline V gene has CDR1 MNHEY and CDR2 SVGAGI. The ends lost 8 bases at V and 3 bases at J; junction bases unmatched: 8. In DNA form, the CDR3 reads TGTGCCAGCTTAGGACAGGGTGAATACACCGGGGAGCTGTTTTTT. It encodes CASLGQGEYTGELFF.

This clonotype was picked up a small number of times. This sequence joins TRBV12-3 or TRBV12-4 and TRBJ2-3, with D unclear. Trimming removed 3 bases at V and 6 bases at J, with 4 bases between. CDR3 size: 11 residues. CDR3 coding DNA: TGTGCCAGCAGTTTTCTTGATACGCAGTATTTT. This translates into CASSFLDTQYF.

This clonotype was seen more than once but under ten times. V gene TRBV25-1 combines with J gene TRBJ2-2; D perhaps matches TRBD2 (6 bases). The germline V and J ends were trimmed by 6 bases and 3 bases, with 23 bases remaining between them. The CDR3 spans 18 residues. Germline V gene data show CDR1 as MGHDK and CDR2 as SYGVNS. The CDR3: CASSLKTPGLFDTGELFF. The CDR3 region has the DNA TGTGCCAGCAGCTTGAAGACGCCGGGACTCTTTGACACCGGGGAGCTGTTTTTT.

This clonotype has only a few counts. The chain employs TRBV29-1 and TRBJ2-7; D possibly corresponds to TRBD1 (5 bases). Germline values: CDR1 SQVTM, CDR2 ANQGSEA. This CDR3 is 12 amino acids long. V was shortened by 4 bases and J by 0 bases, with 7 bases between the two germline ends. The CDR3 DNA reads as TGCAGCGTTGCAGGGTTCTCCTACGAGCAGTACTTC. Residues: CSVAGFSYEQYF.

The table lists this clonotype with a few counts. V usage is TRBV20-1 and J usage is TRBJ2-7; 10 nucleotides align to TRBD2. The length of the CDR3 is 18 residues. V dropped 7 bases and J dropped 4; count of bases not matched to a gene: 22. CDR1 is DFQATT, CDR2 SNEGSKA, per germline (reference sequence). The CDR3 here is CSGRGGAGGQEVRYEQYF. The CDR3 DNA is TGCAGTGGCCGGGGGGGAGCGGGAGGGCAGGAAGTTCGTTACGAGCAGTACTTC.

The chain has TRBV12-3 or TRBV12-4 and TRBJ2-1; 14 nucleotides line up with TRBD2. CDR3 length: 18 amino acids. V trimming: 5 bases; J trimming: 7 bases; junction bases outside the gene matches: 13. This CDR3 reads CASSPDHWTSGRMNEQFF. CDR3 in DNA: TGTGCCAGCAGTCCTGACCACTGGACTAGCGGGAGGATGAATGAGCAGTTCTTC.

CDR3 bases: TGCGCCAGCAGACAGGGACTAGCGGTCTCCTACGAGCAGTACTTC. Translation: CASRQGLAVSYEQYF. This sequence joins TRBV5-1 and TRBJ2-7; 11 bases line up with TRBD2. The V and J ends lost 5 bases and 0 bases, in that order; junction bases with no gene match: 4. The CDR3 totals 15 residues. Germline loops: CDR1 SGHRS, CDR2 YFSETQ.

A few counts support this clonotype. This chain links TRBV7-7 with TRBJ2-1; perhaps TRBD1 as D (7 bases). The V gene's germline CDR1 is SSHAT and CDR2 FNYEAQ (reference sequence). CDR3 length: 15 residues. The germline V and J ends were trimmed by 5 bases and 5 bases, with 16 bases remaining between them. The CDR3 region has the DNA TGTGCCAGCAGCCGAAACCAGGGGGGCCACAATGAGCAGTTCTTC. Translating gives CASSRNQGGHNEQFF.

This clonotype was seen a handful of times. The V call is TRBV12-3 or TRBV12-4, the J call TRBJ1-1, with 8 bases lining up with TRBD1. V trimming: 6 bases; J trimming: 6 bases; junction bases outside the gene matches: 12. CDR3 length: 15 residues. The CDR3 DNA reads as TGTGCCAGCAGGAGACAGGGGAGTGACAGGCCTGAAGCTTTCTTT. As protein: CASRRQGSDRPEAFF.

This clonotype was detected a few times. The gene calls are TRBV4-1 and TRBJ2-1; TRBD1 matches 8 bases. The CDR3 extends over 16 amino acids. The ends lost 2 bases at V and 4 bases at J; junction bases unmatched: 7. In germline, CDR1 is MGHRA, CDR2 YSYEKL. The CDR3 DNA reads TGCGCCAGCAGCCAAAGGACAGGGACATTGTACAATGAGCAGTTCTTC. It is translated as CASSQRTGTLYNEQFF.

There are a few counts of this clonotype. J is TRBJ2-3 and V is TRBV5-1; D is possibly TRBD2 (6 bases). Trimming shortened V by 8 bases and J by 1 base, and 14 bases separated the two germline ends. This CDR3 spans 14 amino acids. Germline loops: CDR1 SGHRS, CDR2 YFSETQ. Here the CDR3 DNA reads TGCGCCAGACGGAGCGGGTCCCGCACAGATACGCAGTATTTT. It specifies CARRSGSRTDTQYF. The complete variable domain, with remaining parts taken from reference TRBV5-1 and TRBJ2-3, reads KAGVTQTPRYLIKTRGQQVTLSCSPISGHRSVSWYQQTPGQGLQFLFEYFSETQRNKGNFPGRFSGRQFSNSRSEMNVSTLELGDSALYLCARRSGSRTDTQYFGPGTRLTVL.

This clonotype appeared a few times. The rearrangement joins TRBV5-8 to TRBJ1-5, with D maybe TRBD1 (5 bases). Germline loops: CDR1 SGHTS, CDR2 YDEGEE. CDR3 length: 14 amino acids. Between the trimmed V and J ends, which lost 3 bases and 3 bases, there was a span of 10 bases. This CDR3 is CASSWRGVNQPQHF. CDR3 DNA sequence: TGTGCCAGCAGCTGGAGGGGAGTCAATCAGCCCCAGCATTTT.

The V call is TRBV5-1, the J call TRBJ2-6; D gene unclear. The CDR3 has 14 amino acids. Germline-derived CDR1 and CDR2 are SGHRS and YFSETQ. Trimming shortened V by 1 base and J by 5 bases, and 7 bases separated the two germline ends. The CDR3 protein is CASSLITRANVLTF. CDR3 coding DNA: TGCGCCAGCAGCTTGATCACTCGGGCCAACGTCCTGACTTTC.